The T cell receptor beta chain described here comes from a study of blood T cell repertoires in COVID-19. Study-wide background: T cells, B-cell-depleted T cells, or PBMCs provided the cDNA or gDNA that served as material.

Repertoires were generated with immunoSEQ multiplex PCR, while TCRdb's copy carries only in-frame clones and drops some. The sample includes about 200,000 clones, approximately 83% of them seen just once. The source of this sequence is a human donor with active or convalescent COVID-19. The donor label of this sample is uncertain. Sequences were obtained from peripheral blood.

The CDR3 nucleotides are TGCGCCAGCAGCCTCCGCGTCCTAGCCAAAAACATTCAGTACTTC. Translation: CASSLRVLAKNIQYF. The gene calls are TRBV4-1 and TRBJ2-4; no definite D call. Trimming took 4 bases from V and 0 from J, leaving 10 bases between them. Germline values: CDR1 MGHRA, CDR2 YSYEKL. This CDR3 spans 15 amino acids.